The 27 T cell receptor beta chains below all came from one sample that was sequenced in a study of type 1 regulatory T cells. No antigen has been assigned to these receptors. TCRdb called the reads again in MiXCR, with one record for every CDR3 protein. The data show roughly 46,000 distinct CDR3 sequences, 12% seen once. Specimen: cultured non-Tr1 T cells, either the whole culture or a sorted T cell fraction (not recorded which). The receptor set was obtained from a human donor in good health.

V is TRBV12-3 or TRBV12-4 and J is TRBJ2-6; D possibly corresponds to TRBD1 (6 bases). This CDR3 spans 15 amino acids. Trimming pared 4 bases from V and 3 bases from J, leaving 10 bases between. CDR3 coding DNA: TGTGCCAGCAGTTCCCAGGGGCTTGGGGCCAACGTCCTGACTTTC. It yields the protein CASSSQGLGANVLTF.

This clonotype occurred many times. The genes are TRBV7-2 and TRBJ2-5; TRBD2 matches at 7 bases. The ends lost 5 bases at V and 1 base at J; junction bases unmatched: 4. The CDR3 covers 14 residues. Germline loops: CDR1 SGHTA, CDR2 FQGNSA. CDR3 loop: CASSIGLVQETQYF. The CDR3 region has the DNA TGTGCCAGCAGCATTGGACTAGTCCAAGAGACCCAGTACTTC.

The rearrangement uses TRBV19 and TRBJ1-6; TRBD1 matches at 7 bases. Germline lookup yields CDR1 LNHDA and CDR2 SQIVND (reference sequence). This CDR3 spans 15 amino acids. Trimming at V came to 6 bases and at J to 7 bases, leaving 9 bases not matched to a gene. CDR3 nucleotides: TGTGCCAGTAGCCGATCCGGGACAGAAAATTCACCCCTCCACTTT. This translates into CASSRSGTENSPLHF.

The CDR3 spells CASSLTRGLDTQYF. CDR3 coding DNA: TGCGCCAGCAGCTTGACGAGGGGGCTGGATACGCAGTATTTT. The chain combines TRBV5-1 with TRBJ2-3; 7 nucleotides match TRBD1. V shed 1 base and J 6 bases; nucleotides not matched to a gene: 5. The germline V gene encodes CDR1 SGHRS and CDR2 YFSETQ. The CDR3 totals 14 residues.

This clonotype has ten or more counts. J is TRBJ2-3 and V is TRBV7-8, with D perhaps given as TRBD1 or TRBD2 (5 bases each). CDR1 is SGHVS, CDR2 FQNEAQ, per germline. The CDR3 covers 15 residues. The V end lost 3 bases, the J end lost 0 bases, and 10 bases lay between the germline ends. The CDR3 is CASSFYWGSTDTQYF. In DNA form, the CDR3 reads TGTGCCAGCAGCTTTTATTGGGGGAGCACAGATACGCAGTATTTT.

The chain links TRBV6-2 or TRBV6-3 to TRBJ2-7; 10 bases fit TRBD2. Germline lookup yields CDR1 MNHEY and CDR2 SVGEGT. CDR3 length equals 17 residues. J was trimmed by 0 bases and V by 4 bases; bases with no gene match: 9. CDR3: CASSFYPGLAFSYEQYF. CDR3 sequence (DNA): TGTGCCAGCAGTTTCTACCCGGGACTAGCGTTCTCCTACGAGCAGTACTTC.

This chain links TRBV18 with TRBJ1-2; D is unclear. The CDR3 spans 13 residues. Germline assignment: CDR1 KGHSH and CDR2 LQKENI. Trimming pared 6 bases from V and 8 bases from J, leaving 16 bases between. The CDR3 sequence: CASSPVPNGGYTF. DNA of the CDR3: TGTGCCAGCTCTCCCGTCCCAAATGGGGGCTACACCTTC.

This clonotype has only a few counts. The rearrangement links TRBV6-1 to TRBJ2-5; possibly TRBD1 for D (5 bases). The V end lost 4 bases, the J end lost 1 base, and 13 bases lay between the germline ends. From germline, CDR1 is MNHNS and CDR2 SASEGT. CDR3 length: 15 amino acids. The CDR3 loop reads CASSGLRQIQETQYF. As DNA, the CDR3 is TGTGCCAGCAGTGGGCTGAGACAGATCCAAGAGACCCAGTACTTC.

This clonotype was seen many times. The chain employs TRBV18 and TRBJ1-1; maybe TRBD1 (5 bases). The germline V gene encodes CDR1 KGHSH and CDR2 LQKENI. V lost 4 bases and J 6 bases, leaving 21 bases between the germline ends. The CDR3 contains 16 residues. CDR3 residues: CASSLNTGTPDAEAFF. For the CDR3, the DNA is TGTGCCAGCTCACTTAATACCGGGACCCCGGACGCTGAAGCTTTCTTT. Filled out from reference TRBV18 and TRBJ1-1, the complete variable domain reads NAGVMQNPRHLVRRRGQEARLRCSPMKGHSHVYWYRQLPEEGLKFMVYLQKENIIDESGMPKERFSAEFPKEGPSILRIQQVVRGDSAAYFCASSLNTGTPDAEAFFGQGTRLTVV.

V is TRBV5-1 and J is TRBJ2-1; the D is unclear. The germline V gene encodes CDR1 SGHRS and CDR2 YFSETQ. The CDR3 has 13 residues. Trimming pared 1 base from V and 4 bases from J, leaving 6 bases between. CDR3 sequence reads: CASSLNEYNEQFF. Here the CDR3 DNA reads TGCGCCAGCAGCTTGAACGAATACAATGAGCAGTTCTTC. The variable domain in full, with the rest retrieved from reference TRBV5-1 and TRBJ2-1, is KAGVTQTPRYLIKTRGQQVTLSCSPISGHRSVSWYQQTPGQGLQFLFEYFSETQRNKGNFPGRFSGRQFSNSRSEMNVSTLELGDSALYLCASSLNEYNEQFFGPGTRLTVL.

By sample share, this clonotype is medium-sized. This sequence joins TRBV20-1 and TRBJ1-6, with D perhaps TRBD1 (5 bases). The CDR3 extends over 15 amino acids. The V end was cut by 4 bases, the J end by 8 bases, with 18 bases between. Germline V gene data show CDR1 as DFQATT and CDR2 as SNEGSKA (reference sequence). CDR3 region: CSATRGGVIDSPLHF. As DNA, the CDR3 is TGCAGTGCTACCCGGGGGGGGGTAATCGATTCACCCCTCCACTTT.

This clonotype was counted a few times. The gene calls are TRBV20-1 and TRBJ2-1; 10 bases are a match to TRBD2. CDR3 size: 14 residues. V was pared by 2 bases and J by 6 bases, with 4 bases of the junction left unmatched. Germline-derived CDR1 and CDR2 are DFQATT and SNEGSKA (reference sequence). The CDR3 sequence: CSARPSGSGNEQFF. DNA for the CDR3: TGCAGTGCTAGACCTAGCGGGAGTGGCAATGAGCAGTTCTTC.

There are a few counts of this clonotype. This chain connects TRBV18 to TRBJ2-2; D might be TRBD1 (6 bases). The ends were cut back, 6 bases at V and 3 bases at J, with 11 bases in the middle. Germline lookup yields CDR1 KGHSH and CDR2 LQKENI. The CDR3 length is 14 residues. CDR3 region: CASSLHRDTGELFF. The DNA for the CDR3 is TGTGCCAGCTCGCTACACAGGGACACCGGGGAGCTGTTTTTT.

This clonotype came up a few times. The rearrangement uses TRBV7-9 and TRBJ2-2; 7 bases are shared with TRBD2. CDR3 length equals 14 residues. From germline, CDR1 is SEHNR and CDR2 FQNEAQ (reference sequence). The V gene end was trimmed by 3 bases and the J gene end by 6 bases; junction bases not matched to a gene: 4. This CDR3 reads CASSFTTSAGELFF. The CDR3 coding sequence is TGTGCCAGCAGCTTCACCACTAGCGCCGGGGAGCTGTTTTTT.

The gene calls are TRBV29-1 and TRBJ2-7; D remains unclear. Germline V lookup: CDR1 SQVTM, CDR2 ANQGSEA. The V end lost 5 bases, the J end lost 2 bases, and 10 bases lay between the germline ends. The length of the CDR3 is 12 residues. This CDR3 reads CSVRASAYEQYF. CDR3 coding DNA: TGCAGCGTTAGGGCCTCCGCCTACGAGCAGTACTTC.

This clonotype has a count of ten or more. This chain connects TRBV7-2 to TRBJ2-7; 9 nucleotides match TRBD1. The J segment lost 2 bases and the V segment lost 2 bases, leaving 7 bases of the junction unmatched. Germline V gene lookup returns CDR1 SGHTA and CDR2 FQGNSA. CDR3 length: 16 residues. The CDR3 DNA is TGTGCCAGCAGCTTACGACAGGGGGTGGTCACCTACGAGCAGTACTTC. Translation: CASSLRQGVVTYEQYF.

This clonotype showed up many times. The genes are TRBV6-1 and TRBJ2-5, with D uncertain. V lost 6 bases to trimming and J lost 2 bases, with 13 bases between them. The CDR3 runs 14 residues. Germline CDR1 reads MNHNS; CDR2 reads SASEGT. CDR3 nucleotide sequence: TGTGCCAGCAGGTTATCGACGGTACAAGAGACCCAGTACTTC. It codes for CASRLSTVQETQYF.

The rearrangement joins TRBV10-3 to TRBJ2-5, with TRBD1 identical over 7 bases. The V and J ends lost 10 bases and 2 bases, in that order; junction bases with no gene match: 4. The length of the CDR3 is 12 residues. The germline V gene encodes CDR1 ENHRY and CDR2 SYGVKD. The CDR3 DNA follows: TGTGCCACGGCGGACAGGCAAGAGACCCAGTACTTC. Translation: CATADRQETQYF.

There are many counts of this clonotype. The V call is TRBV6-2 or TRBV6-3, the J call TRBJ1-4; 9 bases align to TRBD1. CDR1 MNHEY and CDR2 SVGEGT come from the germline V gene. CDR3 length equals 12 residues. With V trimmed by 10 bases and J by 8 bases, 5 bases remained unmatched. CDR3 sequence (DNA): TGTGCCACCGACAGGGGGAACGAAAAACTGTTTTTT. Translated: CATDRGNEKLFF.

The V and J genes are TRBV20-1 and TRBJ2-2; D is undetermined. The germline V gene has CDR1 DFQATT and CDR2 SNEGSKA (reference sequence). Trimming removed 3 bases from V and 5 bases from J, with 19 bases in between. The CDR3 contains 16 residues. CDR3 sequence reads: CSARPHMVGMTGELFF. In nucleotides, the CDR3 is TGCAGTGCTAGGCCCCACATGGTGGGGATGACCGGGGAGCTGTTTTTT.

This clonotype was counted a few times. This sequence joins TRBV21-1 and TRBJ2-7; the D segment call TRBD2 is taken from the table without a DNA check. TRBV21-1 corresponds to a pseudogene. The CDR3 length is 14 residues. The CDR3 bases are TGTGCCAGCAGCAAAAGTCCAACTAGAGGCGAGCAGTACTTC. Translating gives CASSKSPTRGEQYF.

This clonotype occurred a few times. The V gene is TRBV5-1, the J gene TRBJ2-7; weak D call: TRBD2 (7 bases). Germline V lookup: CDR1 SGHRS, CDR2 YFSETQ. The CDR3 runs to 15 residues. With 3 bases removed from V and 2 bases from J, the gap between germline ends came to 15 bases. CDR3 loop: CASSSLQGGTYEQYF. Written as DNA, the CDR3 is TGCGCCAGCAGCTCTTTACAGGGAGGGACCTACGAGCAGTACTTC.

The chain employs TRBV30 and TRBJ2-7, with 9 positions matching TRBD2. The germline V gene encodes CDR1 GTSNPN and CDR2 SVGIG (reference sequence). The length of the CDR3 is 16 residues. The junction had 8 bases not matched to a gene; V was cut back by 2 bases and J by 0 bases. For the CDR3, the DNA is TGTGCCTGGAGTCAGGTTAGCGGGAGAGTCTCCTACGAGCAGTACTTC. Its protein is CAWSQVSGRVSYEQYF.

This clonotype was recorded many times. The chain is built from TRBV12-3 or TRBV12-4 and TRBJ1-4; no clear D gene. The CDR3 consists of 15 residues. Trimming stripped 7 bases from V and 0 bases from J, with 12 bases between. The CDR3 reads CASTYRGATNEKLFF. CDR3 coding DNA: TGTGCCAGCACCTACCGGGGAGCAACTAATGAAAAACTGTTTTTT.

Ten or more counts support this clonotype. The genes are TRBV2 and TRBJ2-7, with TRBD1 matching 10 bases. V lost 5 bases to trimming and J lost 7 bases; unmatched junction nucleotides: 8. The CDR3 has 14 residues. Germline CDR1 SNHLY, CDR2 FYNNEI. This CDR3 reads CASSRDRGRKEQYF. CDR3 coding DNA: TGTGCCAGCAGTCGAGACAGGGGGCGCAAAGAGCAGTACTTC.

V usage is TRBV18 and J usage is TRBJ1-5, with TRBD1 identical over 10 bases. CDR1 is KGHSH, CDR2 LQKENI, per germline. Losses at the gene ends were 5 bases for V and 3 bases for J; bases not matched to a gene: 13. This CDR3 is built from 18 residues. CDR3 nucleotides: TGTGCCAGCTCAATTAGACGGGCGGGACAGGGGAACAATCAGCCCCAGCATTTT. It encodes CASSIRRAGQGNNQPQHF.

The sample holds a few counts of this clonotype. The rearrangement uses TRBV5-1 and TRBJ2-3; the D is unclear. Germline CDR1 SGHRS, CDR2 YFSETQ. The CDR3 extends over 15 amino acids. V shed 0 bases and J shed 2 bases, with 10 bases lying between them. Here the CDR3 reads CASSLAAGYTDTQYF. CDR3 nucleotides: TGCGCCAGCAGCTTGGCGGCAGGCTACACAGATACGCAGTATTTT.